Below, 23 T cell receptor beta chains from the same sample are listed, as sequenced in a study of blood T cells in healthy people across ages. A second PCR of about 7 to 12 cycles used a sample-barcoded 5' primer and a J-beta primer mix. Via MiXCR, TCRdb re-called the 5' RACE reads, giving one row per CDR3 protein. The sample records 630,000 or so distinct CDR3 sequences, 32% being singletons. Sequencing was carried out using blood. These receptors originate from a woman over 75 in good health.

V usage is TRBV7-9 and J usage is TRBJ2-7; TRBD1 matches at 7 bases. The CDR3 extends over 13 amino acids. Germline V gene sequence: CDR1 SEHNR, CDR2 FQNEAQ (reference sequence). The V gene end was trimmed by 1 base and the J gene end by 8 bases; junction bases not matched to a gene: 5. The CDR3 DNA reads TGTGCCAGCAGCTTAGGGGGACAGACGCAGCAGTACTTC. Its protein is CASSLGGQTQQYF. Using reference TRBV7-9 and TRBJ2-7 for the parts outside the CDR3, the full variable domain is DTGVSQNPRHKITKRGQNVTFRCDPISEHNRLYWYRQTLGQGPEFLTYFQNEAQLEKSRLLSDRFSAERPKGSFSTLEIQRTEQGDSAMYLCASSLGGQTQQYFGPGTRLTVT.

This clonotype was recorded many times. The gene calls are TRBV6-5 and TRBJ2-7; the match to TRBD1 covers 10 bases. CDR3 size: 16 residues. The V gene end was trimmed by 2 bases and the J gene end by 6 bases; junction bases not matched to a gene: 10. Germline V gene sequence: CDR1 MNHEY, CDR2 SVGAGI. CDR3 loop: CASSYPLGQGTSEQYF. The CDR3 nucleotides are TGTGCCAGCAGTTACCCCTTGGGACAGGGGACGAGCGAGCAGTACTTC.

This clonotype was seen at least ten times. The V and J genes are TRBV20-1 and TRBJ1-2, with a weak D call TRBD1 (6 bases). This CDR3 has 12 residues. CDR1 and CDR2 from the germline V gene are DFQATT and SNEGSKA (reference sequence). Trimming removed 2 bases from V and 7 bases from J, with 11 bases in between. The CDR3 DNA follows: TGCAGTGCTAGACCAGGGGCCCTTGGCTACACCTTC. It encodes CSARPGALGYTF.

The chain couples TRBV5-1 to TRBJ1-1; 12 nucleotides align to TRBD1. Germline-derived CDR1 and CDR2 are SGHRS and YFSETQ. The V and J ends lost 7 bases and 3 bases, in that order; junction bases with no gene match: 4. This CDR3 is built from 14 residues. The CDR3 sequence is CASWDRGRDTEAFF. The CDR3 bases are TGCGCCAGCTGGGACAGGGGGCGAGACACTGAAGCTTTCTTT.

This clonotype has ten or more counts. V is TRBV5-1 and J is TRBJ2-3; D is tentatively TRBD1 or TRBD2 (5 bases each). The CDR3 loop spans 15 amino acids. The V end lost 0 bases, the J end lost 1 base, and 9 bases lay between the germline ends. Germline values: CDR1 SGHRS, CDR2 YFSETQ. CDR3 loop: CASSLEEGRTDTQYF. Written as DNA, the CDR3 is TGCGCCAGCAGCTTGGAAGAGGGGCGCACAGATACGCAGTATTTT.

The chain is built from TRBV7-9 and TRBJ2-5; D is uncertain. The CDR3 sequence is 15 residues long. V lost 2 bases and J lost 4, with 14 bases in between. CDR1 is SEHNR, CDR2 FQNEAQ, per germline (reference sequence). CDR3 amino acids: CASSLLVTRRETQYF. CDR3 in DNA: TGTGCCAGCAGCTTATTGGTGACCCGGAGAGAGACCCAGTACTTC.

The V and J genes are TRBV4-1 and TRBJ2-5; D gene ambiguous. The germline gives CDR1 MGHRA, CDR2 YSYEKL. V gave up 1 base and J gave up 8 bases, with 20 bases separating them. The CDR3 is 16 amino acids. CDR3 nucleotides: TGCGCCAGCAGCCAAGTTCCCTCCCTCGGGTCGGGTACCCAGTACTTC. This codes for CASSQVPSLGSGTQYF.

The CDR3 nucleotides read TGCAGTGCTAGAGATAGTCACAGGGGGCGATCTGAAGCTTTCTTT. Translation gives CSARDSHRGRSEAFF. The rearrangement uses TRBV20-1 and TRBJ1-1; 9 positions agree with TRBD1. Germline V lookup: CDR1 DFQATT, CDR2 SNEGSKA (reference sequence). The CDR3 runs 15 residues. V was pared by 0 bases and J by 6 bases, with 8 bases of the junction left unmatched.

This clonotype was seen more than once but under ten times. The junction differs from germline at one of its ends, possibly a read error. The chain is built from TRBV9 and TRBJ2-6; D is ambiguous. The CDR3 spans 15 residues. Germline V lookup: CDR1 SGDLS, CDR2 YYNGEE. The CDR3 sequence: CACSVKGSGANVLTF. The CDR3 nucleotides read TGTGCCTGCAGCGTAAAAGGGTCTGGGGCCAACGTCCTGACTTTC. Together with reference TRBV9 and TRBJ2-6, the CDR3 gives the full variable domain: DSGVTQTPKHLITATGQRVTLRCSPRSGDLSVYWYQQSLDQGLQFLIQYYNGEERAKGNILERFSAQQFPDLHSELNLSSLELGDSALYFCACSVKGSGANVLTFGAGSRLTVL.

The chain couples TRBV7-2 to TRBJ2-4; D not certain. Near its end, the DNA agrees better with TRBJ2-7, so the J call may be wrong. CDR3 size: 13 residues. Germline loops: CDR1 SGHTA, CDR2 FQGNSA. The CDR3 region is CASSLGGSIEQYF. The CDR3 DNA is TGTGCCAGCAGCTTAGGGGGTAGTATCGAGCAGTACTTC.

The chain carries TRBV20-1 and TRBJ2-5; 11 nucleotides match TRBD2. The CDR3 is made up of 14 amino acids. With 2 bases clipped from V and 4 bases from J, the junction kept 3 bases outside the gene matches. CDR1 is DFQATT and CDR2 is SNEGSKA in the germline V gene (reference sequence). DNA of the CDR3: TGCAGTGCTAGATATAGCGGGAGGGGAGAGACCCAGTACTTC. Encoded protein: CSARYSGRGETQYF.

Worth noting for this clonotype: A junction end diverges from the germline sequence, so it may reflect a read error. The rearrangement uses TRBV29-1 and TRBJ1-5; 7 bases line up with TRBD1. There are 14 residues in the CDR3. Germline CDR1 reads SQVTM; CDR2 reads ANQGSEA. Written as DNA, the CDR3 is TGCAGCGTAATACCGACAGGGAGCAATCGGCCCCAGCATTTT. This gives the protein CSVIPTGSNRPQHF.

A word on this clonotype: A much larger clone is a single base away; this may be a read error. This chain joins TRBV18 and TRBJ1-1; D not resolved. CDR3 length: 13 residues. The germline CDR1 and CDR2 sequences are KGHSH and LQKENI. In DNA, the CDR3 is TGTGCCAGCTCACCCGAAAAGAACACTGAAGTTTTCTTT. Translation: CASSPEKNTEVFF.

Points on this clonotype: A single base separates this from a much larger clone, so it may be a read error. This sequence joins TRBV28 and TRBJ2-1; D is perhaps TRBD1 or TRBD2 (6 bases each). V shed 6 bases and J shed 13 bases, with 13 bases lying between them. The CDR3 loop spans 11 amino acids. The V gene's germline CDR1 is MDHEN and CDR2 SYDVKM. This CDR3 is CASSAGHQQFF. CDR3 nucleotides: TGTGCCAGCAGCGCGGGACACCAACAGTTCTTC.

With regard to this clonotype: This may be a read error: a much more frequent sequence differs by one nucleotide. The chain uses TRBV6-5 and TRBJ1-2; no definite D call. The CDR3 spans 13 residues. CDR1 is MNHEY and CDR2 is SVGAGI in the germline V gene. Trimming shortened V by 5 bases and J by 4 bases, and 11 bases separated the two germline ends. CDR3 nucleotides: TGTGCCAGCAGTCCCAAGGGCTCCTATGGCTACACCTTC. Protein product: CASSPKGSYGYTF.

This chain uses TRBV30 with TRBJ1-2, with D perhaps TRBD1 (5 bases). This CDR3 is 13 amino acids long. Germline CDR1 GTSNPN, CDR2 SVGIG (reference sequence). Trimming left V 6 bases short and J 4 bases short, with 15 bases between. Here the CDR3 reads CACPLMRGYGYTF. For the CDR3, the DNA is TGTGCCTGCCCCTTAATGAGGGGCTATGGCTACACCTTC.

This clonotype was seen a few times. The chain joins TRBV7-6 to TRBJ1-1; D unclear. This CDR3 is 14 amino acids long. The V gene's germline CDR1 is SGHVS and CDR2 FNYEAQ. Trimming pared 0 bases from V and 7 bases from J, leaving 12 bases between. The CDR3: CASSLAPYTLEAFF. As DNA, the CDR3 is TGTGCCAGCAGCTTAGCCCCTTACACGCTTGAAGCTTTCTTT.

V is TRBV20-1 and J is TRBJ2-1; perhaps TRBD2 as D (6 bases). The end of the DNA fits TRBJ2-7 better, so the J call may be wrong. The CDR3 is made up of 17 amino acids. The V gene's germline CDR1 is DFQATT and CDR2 SNEGSKA (reference sequence). DNA for the CDR3: TGCAGTGCTAGAGCCCCATTCGTGGCGGGGCCCTACAATGAGCAGTACTTC. Amino acids: CSARAPFVAGPYNEQYF.

About this clonotype: Being one base from a much bigger clone, this may be a read error. The rearrangement links TRBV11-2 to TRBJ2-3; D might be TRBD1 (5 bases). Germline CDR1 is SGHAT and CDR2 is FQNNGV. The CDR3 covers 15 residues. CDR3 amino acids: CAGSRDSLSTDTQYF. The DNA for the CDR3 is TGTGCCGGCAGTAGAGACAGCCTCAGCACAGATACGCAGTATTTT.

This clonotype was recorded many times. The chain combines TRBV5-1 with TRBJ1-1; 8 bases are a match to TRBD1. The CDR3 runs to 14 residues. The V gene's germline CDR1 is SGHRS and CDR2 YFSETQ. Trimming took 4 bases from V and 4 from J; bases not matched to a gene: 6. This CDR3 is CASSVTTGGTEAFF. The CDR3 DNA is TGCGCCAGCAGCGTGACTACAGGGGGCACTGAAGCTTTCTTT.

The gene calls are TRBV5-1 and TRBJ2-1, with TRBD1 as a possible D gene (6 bases). The CDR3 is made up of 16 amino acids. Germline CDR1 SGHRS, CDR2 YFSETQ. V lost 4 bases, J lost 1 base, and 15 bases lay in between. The CDR3 here is CASSVEGRGSYNEQFF. DNA of the CDR3: TGCGCCAGCAGCGTCGAGGGCAGGGGATCCTACAATGAGCAGTTCTTC.

The rearrangement uses TRBV3-1 and TRBJ1-1; D is unresolved. This CDR3 has 15 amino acids. V shed 1 base and J shed 1 base, with 10 bases lying between them. Germline CDR1 reads LGHDT; CDR2 reads YNNKEL (reference sequence). In DNA form, the CDR3 reads TGTGCCAGCAGCCAAGCCCGCGTACAGAACACTGAAGCTTTCTTT. Translation: CASSQARVQNTEAFF. The whole variable domain, remainder taken from reference TRBV3-1 and TRBJ1-1, is DTAVSQTPKYLVTQMGNDKSIKCEQNLGHDTMYWYKQDSKKFLKIMFSYNNKELIINETVPNRFSPKSPDKAHLNLHINSLELGDSAVYFCASSQARVQNTEAFFGQGTRLTVV.

This clonotype was seen more than once but under ten times. The J gene is TRBJ1-6, the V gene TRBV7-9; D is unresolved. Trimming shortened V by 1 base and J by 8 bases, and 9 bases separated the two germline ends. Germline loops: CDR1 SEHNR, CDR2 FQNEAQ (reference sequence). This CDR3 is 14 amino acids long. The CDR3 loop is CASSLEGWDSPLHF. The CDR3 nucleotides read TGTGCCAGCAGCTTAGAAGGGTGGGATTCACCCCTCCACTTT.